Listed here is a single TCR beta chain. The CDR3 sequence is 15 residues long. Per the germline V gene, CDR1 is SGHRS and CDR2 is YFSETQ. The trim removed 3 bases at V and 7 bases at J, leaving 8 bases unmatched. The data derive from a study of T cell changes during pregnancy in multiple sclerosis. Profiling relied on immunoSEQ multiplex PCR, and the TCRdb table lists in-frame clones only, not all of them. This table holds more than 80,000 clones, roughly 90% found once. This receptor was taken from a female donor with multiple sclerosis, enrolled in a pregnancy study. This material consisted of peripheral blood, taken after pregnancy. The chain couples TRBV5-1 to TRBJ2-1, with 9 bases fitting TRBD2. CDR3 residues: CASSWTAGGRNEQFF. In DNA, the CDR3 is TGCGCCAGCAGCTGGACAGCGGGGGGAAGAAATGAGCAGTTCTTC.